The 17 T cell receptor beta chains below all came from one sample that was sequenced in a study of T-cell reconstitution after alpha-beta-depleted transplantation in children. Unique molecular identifiers were used to barcode this TCRbeta library. TCRdb ran MiXCR on the PCR reads and lists one entry per CDR3 protein. The data show about 120,000 distinct CDR3 sequences, about 23% seen once. Here the sequenced sample was PBMCs, mostly from graft donor cells, taken 180 days after TCRalphabeta/CD19-depleted stem cell transplant. The receptors stem from a male patient between 2 and 10 years old who had a stem cell transplant for chronic granulomatous disease, so the T cells may come from the graft donor.

The chain employs TRBV5-1 and TRBJ1-2; TRBD1 matches at 7 bases. Germline trimming cut 4 bases from V and 4 bases from J; bases unmatched to any gene: 7. Germline V gives CDR1 SGHRS, CDR2 YFSETQ. The length of the CDR3 is 14 residues. The CDR3 sequence is CASSLDAGGYGYTF. The CDR3, as DNA: TGCGCCAGCAGCCTGGATGCAGGGGGCTATGGCTACACCTTC.

Only a few counts were recorded for this clonotype. The chain joins TRBV4-3 to TRBJ2-3, with 9 bases lining up with TRBD1. V dropped 0 bases and J dropped 5; count of bases not matched to a gene: 9. This CDR3 has 17 residues. Germline V CDR1 and CDR2: LGHNA, YSLEER. This CDR3 reads CASSQEMTGTGQDTQYF. CDR3 nucleotides: TGCGCCAGCAGCCAAGAAATGACCGGGACAGGGCAAGATACGCAGTATTTT.

This clonotype was seen ten or more times. CDR3 sequence reads: CASSVLPLIAGVRSEQFF. The CDR3 DNA follows: TGTGCCAGCAGCGTCCTCCCCCTTATAGCGGGAGTGAGGAGTGAGCAGTTCTTC. The chain employs TRBV9 and TRBJ2-1, with 9 bases that match TRBD2. With V trimmed by 2 bases and J by 9 bases, 18 bases remained unmatched. This CDR3 is built from 18 residues. From germline, CDR1 is SGDLS and CDR2 YYNGEE.

The chain has TRBV20-1 and TRBJ2-2, with 7 bases fitting TRBD2. CDR3 length: 14 amino acids. Germline loops: CDR1 DFQATT, CDR2 SNEGSKA (reference sequence). J gave up 5 bases and V 3 bases, and 6 bases lay outside the gene matches. DNA for the CDR3: TGCAGTGCTAGGAGACGGGGGGTTACCGGGGAGCTGTTTTTT. This codes for CSARRRGVTGELFF.

The gene calls are TRBV12-3 or TRBV12-4 and TRBJ1-5; D remains ambiguous. The CDR3 extends over 12 amino acids. The germline V and J ends were trimmed by 6 bases and 4 bases, with 7 bases remaining between them. The CDR3 DNA reads TGTGCCAGCAGCAACCCGAATCAGCCCCAGCATTTT. Its translation is CASSNPNQPQHF.

In this sample, this clonotype turned up many times. This rearrangement joins TRBV10-3 to TRBJ1-5; TRBD1 might be the D (5 bases). The CDR3 runs 13 residues. Trimming removed 4 bases from V and 5 bases from J, with 9 bases in between. Germline V lookup: CDR1 ENHRY, CDR2 SYGVKD. In DNA form, the CDR3 reads TGTGCCATCAGTGGTCAAGGGGATCAGCCCCAGCATTTT. Residues: CAISGQGDQPQHF.

This sequence joins TRBV20-1 and TRBJ1-5; D might be TRBD1 (6 bases). The CDR3 runs 18 residues. Germline loops: CDR1 DFQATT, CDR2 SNEGSKA (reference sequence). V gave up 7 bases and J gave up 3 bases, with 28 bases separating them. This CDR3 reads CSEGVIIIMIVVNQPQHF. For the CDR3, the DNA is TGCAGTGAGGGGGTGATCATAATAATGATAGTTGTCAATCAGCCCCAGCATTTT.

The chain uses TRBV5-1 and TRBJ2-7, with D unresolved. The CDR3 has 12 residues. The germline V gene has CDR1 SGHRS and CDR2 YFSETQ. Trimming pared 3 bases from V and 7 bases from J, leaving 11 bases between. The CDR3 sequence: CASSYGPDEQYF. In nucleotides, the CDR3 is TGCGCCAGCAGCTACGGGCCTGATGAGCAGTACTTC.

This chain joins TRBV20-1 and TRBJ2-5, with a possible D match to TRBD1 (6 bases). V was trimmed by 5 bases and J by 1 base, leaving 8 bases between them. The CDR3 covers 12 residues. Germline V CDR1 and CDR2: DFQATT, SNEGSKA (reference sequence). CDR3 bases: TGCAGTGCTTGGGACACCCAAGAGACCCAGTACTTC. Translating gives CSAWDTQETQYF.

This clonotype was seen at least ten times. The chain is built from TRBV2 and TRBJ2-3; D is unresolved. V lost 6 bases and J lost 0, with 7 bases in between. Germline V lookup: CDR1 SNHLY, CDR2 FYNNEI. The CDR3 totals 13 residues. The CDR3 spells CASRVTSTDTQYF. CDR3 coding DNA: TGTGCCAGCAGGGTGACTAGCACAGATACGCAGTATTTT.

This clonotype has at least ten counts. The CDR3 DNA sequence: TGTGCCAGCAGTGGGAGTTTGAAGCCGCTGCCCAGTGAGCAGTTCTTC. Amino acids: CASSGSLKPLPSEQFF. This chain uses TRBV27 with TRBJ2-1; D may be TRBD2 (5 bases). The CDR3 is made up of 16 amino acids. V lost 5 bases and J lost 9, with 23 bases in between. Germline lookup yields CDR1 MNHEY and CDR2 SMNVEV (reference sequence).

This clonotype is medium-sized (0.01 to 0.1%) in the sample. The chain uses TRBV27 and TRBJ2-7; D not resolved. Between the trimmed V and J ends, which lost 3 bases and 2 bases, there was a span of 11 bases. The CDR3 consists of 14 residues. From germline, CDR1 is MNHEY and CDR2 SMNVEV (reference sequence). The CDR3 region is CASSFGGPPYEQYF. The CDR3 DNA reads as TGTGCCAGCAGTTTTGGTGGTCCGCCCTACGAGCAGTACTTC.

V usage is TRBV7-2 and J usage is TRBJ1-4; D gene unclear. The CDR3 extends over 13 amino acids. Per the germline V gene, CDR1 is SGHTA and CDR2 is FQGNSA. Trimming took off 7 bases at V and 4 bases at J, with 10 bases between the two ends. CDR3: CASKERDNEKLFF. The CDR3 DNA reads TGTGCCAGCAAGGAGAGGGATAATGAAAAACTGTTTTTT. The full variable domain, in which reference TRBV7-2 and TRBJ1-4 provide the parts outside the CDR3, is GAGVSQSPSNKVTEKGKDVELRCDPISGHTALYWYRQSLGQGLEFLIYFQGNSAPDKSGLPSDRFSAERTGGSVSTLTIQRTQQEDSAVYLCASKERDNEKLFFGSGTQLSVL.

The chain carries TRBV3-1 and TRBJ2-3; D gene unclear. The V end was cut by 2 bases, the J end by 1 base, with 13 bases between. Germline CDR1 and CDR2: LGHDT and YNNKEL (reference sequence). CDR3 size: 16 residues. The CDR3 coding sequence is TGTGCCAGCAGCCAACTAGGCGGAACACGCACAGATACGCAGTATTTT. Translated: CASSQLGGTRTDTQYF.

The rearrangement joins TRBV12-3 or TRBV12-4 to TRBJ2-7; tentatively, D is TRBD1 or TRBD2 (5 bases each). The CDR3 is made up of 15 amino acids. Trimming removed 5 bases at V and 0 bases at J, with 14 bases between. The CDR3 sequence is CASSRGPTASYEQYF. The CDR3 nucleotides read TGTGCCAGCAGTCGGGGCCCGACAGCCTCCTACGAGCAGTACTTC.

The chain recombines TRBV19 with TRBJ2-7; 11 nucleotides line up with TRBD2. V shed 4 bases, J shed 2 bases, and the junction held 1 base outside the gene matches. From germline, CDR1 is LNHDA and CDR2 SQIVND (reference sequence). This CDR3 is built from 14 residues. The CDR3 here is CASSRGLAAYEQYF. CDR3 bases: TGTGCCAGTAGTAGGGGACTAGCGGCCTACGAGCAGTACTTC.

This clonotype came up many times. The chain carries TRBV10-2 and TRBJ1-5; D unresolved. The V and J ends lost 6 bases and 6 bases respectively, with 9 bases between them. The CDR3 length is 12 residues. Germline values: CDR1 WSHSY, CDR2 SAAADI. The CDR3 DNA reads as TGCGCCAGCAGCCCACTTAGTCAGCCCCAGCATTTT. It codes for CASSPLSQPQHF.